This is a list of T cell receptor beta chains from one sample in a study of blood T cell repertoires in COVID-19. Using immunoSEQ multiplex PCR, the repertoire was profiled, and TCRdb retains in-frame clones only, with some absent. Of about 200,000 clones detected, approximately 84% appear once; the ten largest clones hold 4% to 5%. The material sequenced was peripheral blood. These TCRs come from a woman older than 75 with acute or convalescent COVID-19. The CDR3 runs from the conserved cysteine through the conserved F or W. Fields, in order: D gene, J gene, clone size, V gene, CDR3 protein, CDR3 DNA. D genes are given only for firm matches. Only part of the rows carry a size: once, few, many, or a class if the clone is expanded.

TRBD2	TRBJ2-5	.	TRBV19	CASSVSGLAASGETQYF	TGTGCCAGTAGTGTCTCGGGACTAGCGGCCTCAGGGGAGACCCAGTACTTC
TRBD2	TRBJ2-7	.	TRBV10-3	CAISDYGTTVYEQYF	TGTGCCATCAGTGACTACGGGACTACTGTCTACGAGCAGTACTTC
TRBD2	TRBJ2-3	.	TRBV7-9	CASSLARAGAADTQYF	TGTGCCAGCAGCTTAGCGCGGGCGGGAGCGGCAGATACGCAGTATTTT
TRBD1	TRBJ2-3	.	TRBV19	CASSETGGPDTQYF	TGTGCCAGTAGTGAGACAGGGGGCCCAGATACGCAGTATTTT
TRBD1	TRBJ1-1	.	TRBV27	CATAFTGTDTEAFF	TGTGCCACCGCCTTTACCGGGACAGACACTGAAGCTTTCTTT
.	TRBJ2-3	once	TRBV9	CASSVLQGLTDTQYF	TGTGCCAGCAGCGTACTCCAGGGTTTAACAGATACGCAGTATTTT
.	TRBJ1-5	.	TRBV4-3	CASSQDPTGIRPQHF	TGCGCCAGCAGCCAAGATCCTACAGGGATTCGGCCCCAGCATTTT
TRBD1	TRBJ1-6	.	TRBV18	CASSPRQGSDNSPLHF	TGTGCCAGCTCACCTCGACAGGGGTCCGATAATTCACCCCTCCACTTT
.	TRBJ2-7	.	TRBV21-1	CASSKVRGGLGDEQYF	TGTGCCAGCAGCAAAGTTAGGGGGGGATTGGGAGACGAGCAGTACTTC
TRBD1	TRBJ1-2	.	TRBV3-1/TRBV3-2	CASSPTGVYGYTF	TGTGCCAGCAGCCCCACAGGGGTCTATGGCTACACCTTC
TRBD1	TRBJ2-7	.	TRBV3-1/TRBV3-2	CASSQSRDRGYEQYF	TGTGCCAGCAGCCAATCCCGGGACAGGGGATACGAGCAGTACTTC
TRBD2	TRBJ2-7	few	TRBV5-1	CASSPHGTSGTYEQYF	TGCGCCAGCAGCCCACACGGGACTAGCGGTACCTACGAGCAGTACTTC
.	TRBJ2-1	.	TRBV5-1	CASSLVGVKGNEQFF	TGCGCCAGCAGCTTGGTAGGGGTTAAAGGGAATGAGCAGTTCTTC
.	TRBJ2-7	.	TRBV5-1	CASSDTSYEQYF	TGCGCCAGCAGTGACACCTCCTACGAGCAGTACTTC
.	TRBJ1-5	.	TRBV7-8	CASSFRDRSNQPQHF	TGTGCCAGCAGCTTCCGCGATCGAAGCAATCAGCCCCAGCATTTT
.	TRBJ1-1	.	TRBV6-5	CATVGGGAGTEAFF	TGTGCCACTGTCGGTGGTGGGGCCGGCACTGAAGCTTTCTTT
TRBD1	TRBJ1-2	.	TRBV29-1	CSGRDRDYGYTF	TGCAGCGGCCGGGACAGGGATTATGGCTACACCTTC
.	TRBJ2-3	.	TRBV5-1	CASSLVGGHTDTQYF	TGCGCCAGCAGCTTGGTGGGCGGGCACACAGATACGCAGTATTTT
TRBD2	TRBJ2-7	.	TRBV6-5	CASSSWTSGSRYEQYF	TGTGCCAGCAGTTCCTGGACTAGCGGGAGTCGGTACGAGCAGTACTTC
.	TRBJ1-1	many	TRBV28	CASSLSPPVYTEAFF	TGTGCCAGCAGTTTATCTCCTCCAGTTTACACTGAAGCTTTCTTT
TRBD1	TRBJ2-7	.	TRBV5-1	CASIEGTGGNEQYF	TGCGCCAGCATCGAAGGGACAGGGGGCAACGAGCAGTACTTC
TRBD1	TRBJ1-5	.	TRBV7-4	CASDGRDRRAHSNQPQHF	TGTGCCAGCGATGGGCGGGACAGAAGGGCCCATAGCAATCAGCCCCAGCATTTT
.	TRBJ1-1	.	TRBV5-1	CASSLAAGTEAFF	TGCGCCAGCAGCTTGGCGGCAGGGACTGAAGCTTTCTTT
.	TRBJ1-1	few	TRBV28	CASSLTPADTEAFF	TGTGCCAGCAGTTTAACTCCAGCGGACACTGAAGCTTTCTTT
.	TRBJ2-3	.	TRBV7-9	CASSLNQGAGRDTQYF	TGTGCCAGCAGCTTAAACCAGGGCGCCGGGAGAGATACGCAGTATTTT
TRBD2	TRBJ2-3	once	TRBV24-1	CATSLAGSTDTQYF	TGTGCCACCAGTCTAGCGGGGAGCACAGATACGCAGTATTTT
TRBD1	TRBJ1-4	.	TRBV2	CASRTGTGGNEKLFF	TGTGCCAGCAGAACCGGGACAGGGGGCAATGAAAAACTGTTTTTT
.	TRBJ1-2	once	TRBV7-9	CASSLVGAGYTF	TGTGCCAGCAGCTTAGTGGGAGCGGGCTACACCTTC
.	TRBJ2-1	.	TRBV11-2	CASSLGQVYNEQFF	TGTGCCAGCAGCCTGGGGCAGGTTTACAATGAGCAGTTCTTC
.	TRBJ1-5	once	TRBV27	CASSKTYRDNSNQPQHF	TGTGCCAGCAGCAAAACGTACCGGGATAATAGCAATCAGCCCCAGCATTTT